The rows below give T cell receptor beta chains drawn from one sample of a study of radiation and T cells in renal cell carcinoma. Sequencing used immunoSEQ multiplex PCR; TCRdb keeps in-frame clones, though not all of them. The profile shows 150,000 or so clones, 88% of them singletons. Sample: blood, taken from a patient whose treatment included radiotherapy and nephrectomy. These receptor sequences come from a woman aged 65 to 85 with renal cell carcinoma. CDR3s include the opening cysteine and the closing phenylalanine or tryptophan. A D gene is named only where the DNA matches it firmly. A row's size may be missing; if present it is once, few, many or a size class.

NA	NA	TRBV18	TRBJ1-5	TGTGCCAGCTCCGAGGGGGGCGGCAGCAATCAGCCCCAGCATTTT	CASSEGGGSNQPQHF
NA	NA	TRBV19	TRBJ2-7	TGTGCCAGTAGTGGTGGCGTGTATGAGCAGTACTTC	CASSGGVYEQYF
NA	NA	TRBV20-1	TRBJ2-5	TGCAGTGCTAAGACAGAGACCCAGTACTTC	CSAKTETQYF
NA	NA	TRBV7-2	TRBJ1-4	TGTGCCAGCAGCTTAGTAGGTTTCGCAACTAATGAAAAACTGTTTTTT	CASSLVGFATNEKLFF
NA	NA	TRBV28	TRBJ1-2	TGTGCCAGCAGTTTCACCCATACCAACAGGGTCGGCTATGGCTACACCTTC	CASSFTHTNRVGYGYTF
NA	NA	TRBV2	TRBJ1-2	TGTGCCAGCAGTGACAGGGATGGCTACACCTTC	CASSDRDGYTF
NA	NA	TRBV11-3	TRBJ2-7	TGTGCCAGCAGCTTAGGGGGTCAGGGGCCTTCCTACGAGCAGTACTTC	CASSLGGQGPSYEQYF
NA	NA	TRBV6-5	TRBJ1-2	TGTGCCAGCAGGGAACCGGGAGCGGGAGGCTACACCTTC	CASREPGAGGYTF
NA	few	TRBV4-1	TRBJ1-4	TGCGCCAGCAGCGGGGACCAGCTTGAAAAACTGTTTTTT	CASSGDQLEKLFF
TRBD1	NA	TRBV4-3	TRBJ1-2	TGCGCCAGCAGCCAAGGGGTGGGCAGGGGGCAATATGGCTACACCTTC	CASSQGVGRGQYGYTF
NA	NA	TRBV4-3	TRBJ2-2	TGCGCCAGCAGCCAAGCCCCTGGGGGGCCAAACACCGGGGAGCTGTTTTTT	CASSQAPGGPNTGELFF
TRBD1	NA	TRBV5-1	TRBJ1-1	TGCGCCAGCAGCTCAAGGGGGCCTACTGAAGCTTTCTTT	CASSSRGPTEAFF
NA	few	TRBV9	TRBJ2-1	TGTGCCAGCAGCGTTCGGCAGGATGAGCAGTTCTTC	CASSVRQDEQFF
TRBD1	NA	TRBV7-8	TRBJ1-5	TGTGCCAGCAGCTTCCAGGGGGCGGGCAATCAGCCCCAGCATTTT	CASSFQGAGNQPQHF
NA	once	TRBV5-8	TRBJ1-1	TGTGCCAGCAGCTTGCTCCGGATGAACACTGAAGCTTTCTTT	CASSLLRMNTEAFF
NA	NA	TRBV15	TRBJ2-2	TGTGCCACCAGCAGAGCGGATAGGGACACCGGGGAGCTGTTTTTT	CATSRADRDTGELFF
NA	NA	TRBV6-6	TRBJ2-3	TGTGCCAGCAATGCCGGGGGCACAGATACGCAGTATTTT	CASNAGGTDTQYF
TRBD2	NA	TRBV4-3	TRBJ2-4	TGCGCCAGCAGCCAAGGACTAGCGGGGAACATTCAGTACTTC	CASSQGLAGNIQYF
NA	NA	TRBV30	TRBJ1-1	TGTGCCTGGAGTGCCCCGGGAGCTTCGAACACTGAAGCTTTCTTT	CAWSAPGASNTEAFF
TRBD2	once	TRBV19	TRBJ2-2	TGTGCCAGTAGCCCGGGACTAGTACCCGGGGAGCTGTTTTTT	CASSPGLVPGELFF
TRBD2	NA	TRBV11-3	TRBJ2-1	TGTGCCAGCAGCTCTACACTAGCGGGCTCCTACAATGAGCAGTTCTTC	CASSSTLAGSYNEQFF
NA	NA	TRBV4-1	TRBJ1-5	TGCGCCAGCAGCCACGTGGGGGAACAGCCCCAGCATTTT	CASSHVGEQPQHF
NA	NA	TRBV18	TRBJ1-4	TGTGCCAGCTCACCACGAGCTAATGAAAAACTGTTTTTT	CASSPRANEKLFF
NA	NA	TRBV13	TRBJ1-2	TGTGCCAGCAGGTCCGGGACGGGCATCTATGGCTACACCTTC	CASRSGTGIYGYTF
NA	NA	TRBV5-4	TRBJ2-6	TGTGCCAGCAGCTTGGACGGTGGGTCTGGGGCCAACGTCCTGACTTTC	CASSLDGGSGANVLTF
NA	NA	TRBV10-3	TRBJ1-1	TGTGCCATCAGTGCCGCAGGATATGAAGCTTTCTTT	CAISAAGYEAFF
NA	NA	TRBV9	TRBJ1-1	TGTGCCAGCAGCGTACTGGGGAACACTGAAGCTTTCTTT	CASSVLGNTEAFF
TRBD1	NA	TRBV30	TRBJ2-2	TGTGCCTGGAGGCCGACAGGGGTCACCGGGGAGCTGTTTTTT	CAWRPTGVTGELFF
TRBD1	NA	TRBV7-2	TRBJ2-5	TGTGCCAGCAGCTTAGCCCGGGACAGTACAGAGACCCAGTACTTC	CASSLARDSTETQYF
NA	NA	TRBV11-2	TRBJ2-7	TGTGCCAGCAGCTTAAGGCGGGCTGGTGGGGAGCAGTACTTC	CASSLRRAGGEQYF
NA	NA	TRBV30	TRBJ1-2	TGTGCCTGGAGTGTACAGGCTCCTCCCTATGGCTACACCTTC	CAWSVQAPPYGYTF
NA	NA	TRBV10-3	TRBJ2-1	TGTGCCATCAGTGAGTCAACGGGCAATGAGCAGTTCTTC	CAISESTGNEQFF
TRBD1	NA	TRBV6-5	TRBJ2-7	TGTGCCAGCAGGTTGATCGGGACAGGGGGCTACGAGCAGTACTTC	CASRLIGTGGYEQYF
NA	NA	TRBV5-4	TRBJ2-3	TGTGCCAGCAGCCCGCGAGGGGGGACAAATACGCAGTATTTT	CASSPRGGTNTQYF
TRBD1	NA	TRBV19	TRBJ2-4	TGTGCCAGTAGTCCCCGGGACAGGGGGCCCAAAAACATTCAGTACTTC	CASSPRDRGPKNIQYF
TRBD2	once	TRBV29-1	TRBJ2-5	TGCAGCGGGACTAGCGGGGGGGAGACCCAGTACTTC	CSGTSGGETQYF
TRBD1	NA	TRBV4-3	TRBJ1-3	TGCGCCAGCAGCCAAGACTTCACAGGGGGCCCTGGAAACACCATATATTTT	CASSQDFTGGPGNTIYF
NA	NA	TRBV30	TRBJ1-4	TGTGCCTGGAGGCGCTGGGGGTCTGGTAATGAAAAACTGTTTTTT	CAWRRWGSGNEKLFF
NA	NA	TRBV5-1	TRBJ1-2	TGCGCCAGCAGCGGCCCCCAGGGAGGGGATTTCTATGGCTACACCTTC	CASSGPQGGDFYGYTF
TRBD1	NA	TRBV29-1	TRBJ1-5	TGCAGCGTCCGGACAGGGTATAGCAATCAGCCCCAGCATTTT	CSVRTGYSNQPQHF
TRBD1	NA	TRBV7-2	TRBJ1-6	TGTGCCAGCAGCTTTTCCCCGGGACAGGGGGCGCGGAATTCACCCCTCCACTTT	CASSFSPGQGARNSPLHF
NA	NA	TRBV7-9	TRBJ2-3	TGTGCCAGCAGCCAAGGGGGGGCTGGCACAGATACGCAGTATTTT	CASSQGGAGTDTQYF
NA	NA	TRBV11-3	TRBJ2-3	TGTGCCAGCAGCTTCGGACTACCCCTCACAGATACGCAGTATTTT	CASSFGLPLTDTQYF
NA	NA	TRBV7-9	TRBJ2-3	TGTGCCAGCAGCGGATCTAGGGAGGCATTTATACGCACAGATACGCAGTATTTT	CASSGSREAFIRTDTQYF